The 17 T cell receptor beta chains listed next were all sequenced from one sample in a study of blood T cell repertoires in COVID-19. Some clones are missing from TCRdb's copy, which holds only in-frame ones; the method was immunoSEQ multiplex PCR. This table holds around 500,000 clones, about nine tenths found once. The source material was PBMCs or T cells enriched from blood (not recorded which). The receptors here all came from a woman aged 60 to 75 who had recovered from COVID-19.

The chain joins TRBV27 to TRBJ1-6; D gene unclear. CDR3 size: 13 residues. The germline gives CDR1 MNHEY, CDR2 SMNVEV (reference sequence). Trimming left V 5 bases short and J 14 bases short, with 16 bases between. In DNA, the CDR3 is TGTGCCAGCAGTCCCCTGGCAGATTTGTCCCTCCACTTT. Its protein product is CASSPLADLSLHF.

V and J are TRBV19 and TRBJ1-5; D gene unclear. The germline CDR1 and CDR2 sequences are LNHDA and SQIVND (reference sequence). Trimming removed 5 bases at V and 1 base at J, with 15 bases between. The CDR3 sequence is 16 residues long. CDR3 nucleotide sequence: TGTGCCAGTAGTCGAGGAGGGAGTGGGAGCAATCAGCCCCAGCATTTT. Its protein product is CASSRGGSGSNQPQHF.

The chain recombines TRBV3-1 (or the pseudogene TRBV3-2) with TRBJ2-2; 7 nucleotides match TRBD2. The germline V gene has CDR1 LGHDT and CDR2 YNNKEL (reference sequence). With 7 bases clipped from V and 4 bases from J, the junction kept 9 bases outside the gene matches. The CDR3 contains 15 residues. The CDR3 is CASKFGTTVTGELFF. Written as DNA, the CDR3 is TGTGCCAGCAAATTCGGGACTACCGTCACCGGGGAGCTGTTTTTT.

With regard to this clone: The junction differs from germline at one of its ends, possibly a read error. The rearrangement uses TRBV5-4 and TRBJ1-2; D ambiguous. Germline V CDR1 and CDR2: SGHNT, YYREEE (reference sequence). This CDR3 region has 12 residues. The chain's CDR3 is CACRSGGYGYTF. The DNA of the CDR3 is TGTGCCTGCAGGTCAGGAGGCTATGGCTACACCTTC. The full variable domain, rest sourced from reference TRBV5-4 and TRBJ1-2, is ETGVTQSPTHLIKTRGQQVTLRCSSQSGHNTVSWYQQALGQGPQFIFQYYREEENGRGNFPPRFSGLQFPNYSSELNVNALELDDSALYLCACRSGGYGYTFGSGTRLTVV.

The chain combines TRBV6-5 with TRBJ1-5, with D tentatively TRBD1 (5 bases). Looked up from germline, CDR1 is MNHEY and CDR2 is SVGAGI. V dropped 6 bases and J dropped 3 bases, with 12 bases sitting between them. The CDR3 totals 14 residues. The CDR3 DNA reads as TGTGCCAGCAGACCCGACAGATTCAATCAGCCCCAGCATTTT. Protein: CASRPDRFNQPQHF.

This CDR3 is CASSPSNLNQPQHF. CDR3 in DNA: TGTGCCAGCAGTCCCTCTAACCTGAATCAGCCCCAGCATTTT. The chain links TRBV6-2 or TRBV6-3 to TRBJ1-5; D unresolved. Germline CDR1 and CDR2: MNHEY and SVGEGT. V was clipped by 5 bases and J by 4 bases, with 12 bases between them. This CDR3 is built from 14 residues.

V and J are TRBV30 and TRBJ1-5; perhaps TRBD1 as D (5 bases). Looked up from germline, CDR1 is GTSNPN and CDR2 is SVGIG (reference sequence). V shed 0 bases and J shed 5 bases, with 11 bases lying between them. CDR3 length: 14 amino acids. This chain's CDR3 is CAWSVSGQDQPQHF. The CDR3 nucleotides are TGTGCCTGGAGTGTATCAGGGCAGGATCAGCCCCAGCATTTT.

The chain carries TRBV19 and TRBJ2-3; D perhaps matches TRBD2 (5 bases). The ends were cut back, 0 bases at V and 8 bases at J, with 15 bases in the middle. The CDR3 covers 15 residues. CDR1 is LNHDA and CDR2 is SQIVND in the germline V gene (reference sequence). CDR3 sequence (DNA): TGTGCCAGTAGTATAGATGGAGACCGGGGTGGTACGCAGTATTTT. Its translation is CASSIDGDRGGTQYF.

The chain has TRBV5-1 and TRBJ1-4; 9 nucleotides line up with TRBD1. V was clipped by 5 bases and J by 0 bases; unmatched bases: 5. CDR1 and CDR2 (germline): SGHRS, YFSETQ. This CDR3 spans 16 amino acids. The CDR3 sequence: CASSSTGGSTNEKLFF. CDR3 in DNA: TGCGCCAGCAGTTCGACAGGGGGTTCAACTAATGAAAAACTGTTTTTT.

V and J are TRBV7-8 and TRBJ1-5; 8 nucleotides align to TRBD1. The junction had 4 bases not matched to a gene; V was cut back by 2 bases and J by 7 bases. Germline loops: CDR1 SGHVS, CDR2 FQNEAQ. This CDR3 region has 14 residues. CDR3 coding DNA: TGTGCCAGCAGCTTACAGGGGGCGAAACAGCCCCAGCATTTT. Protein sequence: CASSLQGAKQPQHF.

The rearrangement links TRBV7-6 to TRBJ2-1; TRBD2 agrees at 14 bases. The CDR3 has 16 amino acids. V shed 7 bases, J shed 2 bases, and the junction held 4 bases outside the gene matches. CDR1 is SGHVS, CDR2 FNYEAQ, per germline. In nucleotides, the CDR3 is TGTGCCAGCAACCGACTAGCGGGGGGGGCCTACAATGAGCAGTTCTTC. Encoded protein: CASNRLAGGAYNEQFF.

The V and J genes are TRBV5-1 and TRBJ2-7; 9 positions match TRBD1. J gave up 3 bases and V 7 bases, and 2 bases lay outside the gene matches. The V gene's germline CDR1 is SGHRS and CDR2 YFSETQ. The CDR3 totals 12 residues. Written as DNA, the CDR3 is TGCGCCAGCCGGACAGGGGACTACGAGCAGTACTTC. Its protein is CASRTGDYEQYF.

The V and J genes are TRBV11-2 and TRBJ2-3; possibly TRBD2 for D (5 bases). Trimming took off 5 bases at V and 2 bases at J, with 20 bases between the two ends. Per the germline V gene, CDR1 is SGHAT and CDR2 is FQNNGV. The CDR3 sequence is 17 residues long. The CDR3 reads CASSPSGLRRVTDTQYF. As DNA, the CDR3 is TGTGCCAGCAGCCCATCCGGACTCCGCCGGGTCACAGATACGCAGTATTTT.

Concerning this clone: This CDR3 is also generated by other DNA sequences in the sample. CDR3 DNA: TGCAGCGTTGGAGGACAGGGGGCATATGGCTACACCTTC. Protein sequence: CSVGGQGAYGYTF. V is TRBV29-1 and J is TRBJ1-2, with 11 nucleotides matching TRBD1. The V gene end was trimmed by 4 bases and the J gene end by 5 bases; junction bases not matched to a gene: 3. Germline CDR1 SQVTM, CDR2 ANQGSEA. CDR3 length: 13 amino acids.

CDR3 protein: CAISGGQGGSTDTQYF. The CDR3 DNA reads TGTGCCATCAGTGGGGGACAGGGGGGTAGCACAGATACGCAGTATTTT. This chain links TRBV10-3 with TRBJ2-3, with 11 bases that match TRBD1. V was clipped by 4 bases and J by 0 bases; unmatched bases: 3. Germline CDR1 reads ENHRY; CDR2 reads SYGVKD. CDR3 size: 16 residues.

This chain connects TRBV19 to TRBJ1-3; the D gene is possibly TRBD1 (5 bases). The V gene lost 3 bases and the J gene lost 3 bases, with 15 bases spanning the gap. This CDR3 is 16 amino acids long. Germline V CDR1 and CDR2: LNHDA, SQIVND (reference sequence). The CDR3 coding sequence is TGTGCCAGTAGTATGGGGCCAACTCTCGGTGGAAACACCATATATTTT. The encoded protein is CASSMGPTLGGNTIYF.

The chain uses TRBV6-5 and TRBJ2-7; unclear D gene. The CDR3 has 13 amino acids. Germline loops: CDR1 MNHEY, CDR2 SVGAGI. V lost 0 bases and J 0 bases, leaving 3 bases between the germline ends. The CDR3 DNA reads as TGTGCCAGCAGTTACTCTTACTCCTACGAGCAGTACTTC. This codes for CASSYSYSYEQYF.